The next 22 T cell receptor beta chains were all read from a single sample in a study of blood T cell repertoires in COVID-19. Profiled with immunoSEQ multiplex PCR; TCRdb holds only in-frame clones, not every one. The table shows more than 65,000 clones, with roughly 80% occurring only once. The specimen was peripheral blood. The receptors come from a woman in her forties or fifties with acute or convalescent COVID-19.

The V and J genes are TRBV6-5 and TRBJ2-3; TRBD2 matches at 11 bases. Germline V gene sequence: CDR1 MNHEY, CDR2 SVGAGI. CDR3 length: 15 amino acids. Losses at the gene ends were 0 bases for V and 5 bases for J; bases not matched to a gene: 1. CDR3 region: CASSYSSGGVDTQYF. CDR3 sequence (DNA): TGTGCCAGCAGTTACTCTAGCGGGGGGGTAGATACGCAGTATTTT.

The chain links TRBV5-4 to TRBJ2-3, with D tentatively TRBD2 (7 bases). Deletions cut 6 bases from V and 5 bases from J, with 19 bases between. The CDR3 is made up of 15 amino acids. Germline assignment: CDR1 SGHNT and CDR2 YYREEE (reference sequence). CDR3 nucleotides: TGTGCCAGCACCCCTGATGGGGGGGCTGGAGATACGCAGTATTTT. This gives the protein CASTPDGGAGDTQYF.

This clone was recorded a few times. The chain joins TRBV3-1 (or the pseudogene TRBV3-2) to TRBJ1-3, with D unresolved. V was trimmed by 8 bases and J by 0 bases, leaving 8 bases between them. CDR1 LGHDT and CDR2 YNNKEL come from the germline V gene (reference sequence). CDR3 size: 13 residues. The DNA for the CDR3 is TGTGCCAGCCGTGACAACTCTGGAAACACCATATATTTT. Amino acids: CASRDNSGNTIYF.

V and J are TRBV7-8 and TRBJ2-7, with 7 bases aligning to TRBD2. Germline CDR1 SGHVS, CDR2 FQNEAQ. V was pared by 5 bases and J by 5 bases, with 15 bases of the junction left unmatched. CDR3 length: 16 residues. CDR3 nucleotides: TGTGCCAGCAGCCCGGCTAGGAGGGAGGGCCGCGACGAGCAGTACTTC. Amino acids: CASSPARREGRDEQYF.

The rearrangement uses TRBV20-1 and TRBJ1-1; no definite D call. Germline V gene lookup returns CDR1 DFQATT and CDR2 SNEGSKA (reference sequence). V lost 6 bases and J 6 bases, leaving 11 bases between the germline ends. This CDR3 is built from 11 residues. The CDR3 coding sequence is TGCAGTGCCACTCGTCTGGCTGAAGCTTTCTTT. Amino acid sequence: CSATRLAEAFF.

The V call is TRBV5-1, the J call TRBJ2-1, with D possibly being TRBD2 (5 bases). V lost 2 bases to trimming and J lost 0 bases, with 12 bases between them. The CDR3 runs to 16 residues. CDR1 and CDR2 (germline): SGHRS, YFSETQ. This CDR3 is CASSFGSGSSYNEQFF. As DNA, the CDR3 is TGCGCCAGCAGCTTTGGCTCGGGGAGCTCCTACAATGAGCAGTTCTTC.

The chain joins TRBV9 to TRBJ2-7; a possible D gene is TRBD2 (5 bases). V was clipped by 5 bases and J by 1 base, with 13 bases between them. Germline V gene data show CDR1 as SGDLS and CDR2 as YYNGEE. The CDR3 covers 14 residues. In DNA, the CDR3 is TGTGCCAGCAGTCGGAGGTTGAGTTCCTACGAGCAGTACTTC. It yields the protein CASSRRLSSYEQYF.

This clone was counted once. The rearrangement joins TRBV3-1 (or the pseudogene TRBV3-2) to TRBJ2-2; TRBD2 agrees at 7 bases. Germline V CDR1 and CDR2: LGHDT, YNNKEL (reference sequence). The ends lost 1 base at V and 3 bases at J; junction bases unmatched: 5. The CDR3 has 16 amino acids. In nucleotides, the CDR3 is TGTGCCAGCAGCCAAGTCCTAGCGGCCTACACCGGGGAGCTGTTTTTT. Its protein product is CASSQVLAAYTGELFF.

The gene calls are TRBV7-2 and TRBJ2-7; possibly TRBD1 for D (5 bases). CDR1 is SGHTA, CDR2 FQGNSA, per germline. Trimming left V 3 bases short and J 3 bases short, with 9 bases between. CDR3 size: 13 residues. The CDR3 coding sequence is TGTGCCAGCAGCTTGAAGGGGTACTACGAGCAGTACTTC. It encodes CASSLKGYYEQYF.

The CDR3 loop is CASSPDRAADTQYF. The CDR3 DNA sequence: TGTGCCAGCAGTCCGGACAGGGCCGCAGATACGCAGTATTTT. The rearrangement joins TRBV6-4 to TRBJ2-3, with 8 bases that match TRBD1. J lost 4 bases, V lost 5 bases, and 5 bases had no gene match. The length of the CDR3 is 14 residues. The germline V gene encodes CDR1 MRHNA and CDR2 SNTAGT.

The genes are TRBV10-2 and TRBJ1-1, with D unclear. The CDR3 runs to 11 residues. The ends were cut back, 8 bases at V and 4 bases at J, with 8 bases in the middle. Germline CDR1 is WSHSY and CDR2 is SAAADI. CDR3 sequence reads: CASLSGTEAFF. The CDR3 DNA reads TGCGCCAGCCTCAGTGGCACTGAAGCTTTCTTT.

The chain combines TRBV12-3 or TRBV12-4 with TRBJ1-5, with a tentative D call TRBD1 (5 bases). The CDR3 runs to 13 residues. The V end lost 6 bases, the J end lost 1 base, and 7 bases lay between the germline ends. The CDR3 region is CASRRGSNQPQHF. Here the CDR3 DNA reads TGTGCCAGCAGGCGGGGGAGCAATCAGCCCCAGCATTTT.

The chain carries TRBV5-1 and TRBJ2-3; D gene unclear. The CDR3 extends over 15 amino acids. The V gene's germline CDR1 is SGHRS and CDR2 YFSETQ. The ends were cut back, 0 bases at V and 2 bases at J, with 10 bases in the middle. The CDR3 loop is CASSLVLGDTDTQYF. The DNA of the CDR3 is TGCGCCAGCAGCTTGGTTCTAGGAGACACAGATACGCAGTATTTT. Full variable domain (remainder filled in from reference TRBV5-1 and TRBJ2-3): KAGVTQTPRYLIKTRGQQVTLSCSPISGHRSVSWYQQTPGQGLQFLFEYFSETQRNKGNFPGRFSGRQFSNSRSEMNVSTLELGDSALYLCASSLVLGDTDTQYFGPGTRLTVL.

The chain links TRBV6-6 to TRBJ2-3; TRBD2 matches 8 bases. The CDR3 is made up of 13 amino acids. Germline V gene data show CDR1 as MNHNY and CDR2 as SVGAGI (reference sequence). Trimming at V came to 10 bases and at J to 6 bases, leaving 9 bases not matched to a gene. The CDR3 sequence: CATSGTSLDTQYF. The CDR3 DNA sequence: TGTGCCACGTCCGGGACTAGTCTGGATACGCAGTATTTT.

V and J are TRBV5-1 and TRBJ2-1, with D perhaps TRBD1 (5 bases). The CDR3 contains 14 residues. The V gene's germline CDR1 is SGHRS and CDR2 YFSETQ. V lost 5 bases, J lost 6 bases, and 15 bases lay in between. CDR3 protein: CASSYGQPGNEQFF. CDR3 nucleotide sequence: TGCGCCAGCAGTTACGGACAACCAGGCAATGAGCAGTTCTTC. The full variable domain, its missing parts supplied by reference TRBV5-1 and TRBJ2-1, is KAGVTQTPRYLIKTRGQQVTLSCSPISGHRSVSWYQQTPGQGLQFLFEYFSETQRNKGNFPGRFSGRQFSNSRSEMNVSTLELGDSALYLCASSYGQPGNEQFFGPGTRLTVL.

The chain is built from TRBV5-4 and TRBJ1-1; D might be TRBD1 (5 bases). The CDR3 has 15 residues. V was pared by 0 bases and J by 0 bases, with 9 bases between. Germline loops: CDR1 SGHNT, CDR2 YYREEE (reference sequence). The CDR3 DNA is TGTGCCAGCAGCTTGGTGACAGACATGAACACTGAAGCTTTCTTT. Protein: CASSLVTDMNTEAFF.

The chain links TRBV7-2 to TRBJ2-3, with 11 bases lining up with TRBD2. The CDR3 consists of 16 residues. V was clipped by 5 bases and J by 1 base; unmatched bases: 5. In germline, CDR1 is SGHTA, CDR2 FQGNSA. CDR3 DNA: TGTGCCAGCAGCGACCAACTAGCGGGGGGCACAGATACGCAGTATTTT. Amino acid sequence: CASSDQLAGGTDTQYF.

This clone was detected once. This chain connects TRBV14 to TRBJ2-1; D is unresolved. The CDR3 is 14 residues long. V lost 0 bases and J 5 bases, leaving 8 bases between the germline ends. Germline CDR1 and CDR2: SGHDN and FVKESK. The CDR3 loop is CASSQDTVNNEQFF. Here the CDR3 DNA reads TGTGCCAGCAGCCAAGATACAGTTAACAATGAGCAGTTCTTC.

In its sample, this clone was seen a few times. The chain's CDR3 is CASSPLPGQGATEAFF. As DNA, the CDR3 is TGTGCCAGCTCACCACTACCGGGACAGGGGGCAACTGAAGCTTTCTTT. The rearrangement uses TRBV18 and TRBJ1-1; 12 positions agree with TRBD1. V gave up 1 base and J gave up 5 bases; unmatched junction bases: 5. The CDR3 is made up of 16 amino acids. Germline-derived CDR1 and CDR2 are KGHSH and LQKENI.

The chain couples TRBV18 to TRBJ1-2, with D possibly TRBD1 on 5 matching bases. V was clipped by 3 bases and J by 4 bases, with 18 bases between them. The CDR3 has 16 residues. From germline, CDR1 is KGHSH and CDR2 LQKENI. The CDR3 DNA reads TGTGCCAGCTCACCGGCCAGCGACAGTCGAGTCTATGGCTACACCTTC. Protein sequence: CASSPASDSRVYGYTF.

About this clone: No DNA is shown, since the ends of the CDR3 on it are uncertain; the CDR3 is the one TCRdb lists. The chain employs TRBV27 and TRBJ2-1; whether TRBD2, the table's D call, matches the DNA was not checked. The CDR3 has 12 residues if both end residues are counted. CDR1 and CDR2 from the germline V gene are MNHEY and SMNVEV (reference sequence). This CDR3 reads CASSTSDNEQFF.

Here the CDR3 reads CASSAISGGAGNEQFF. For the CDR3, the DNA is TGTGCCAGCAGCGCAATTAGCGGGGGGGCCGGTAATGAGCAGTTCTTC. The J gene is TRBJ2-1, the V gene TRBV4-2; 11 nucleotides line up with TRBD2. V dropped 5 bases and J dropped 7; count of bases not matched to a gene: 10. The CDR3 has 16 amino acids. Per the germline V gene, CDR1 is LGHNA and CDR2 is YNFKEQ.